The rows below give T cell receptor beta chains drawn from one sample of a study of blood T cell repertoires in COVID-19. Generated by immunoSEQ multiplex PCR, the TCRdb table keeps only in-frame clones and is missing some. The sample yields 150,000 to 200,000 clones, 80% seen once. Material for sequencing was peripheral blood. All receptors come from a man in his fifties or sixties with acute or convalescent COVID-19. The CDR3 runs from the conserved cysteine through the conserved F or W. The D gene is left open where the match is weak. Some rows mark clone size as missing; the rest say once, few, many or name a class of expanded clone.

V,size,D,J,DNA,CDR3
TRBV12-3/TRBV12-4,-,-,TRBJ2-5,TGTGCCAGCAGTTTAGATCGGGAGACCCAGTACTTC,CASSLDRETQYF
TRBV18,-,-,TRBJ1-3,TGTGCCAGCTCAGAGTACTCTGGAAACACCATATATTTT,CASSEYSGNTIYF
TRBV6-2/TRBV6-3,-,TRBD2,TRBJ2-3,TGTGCCAGCAGTTCCACTGCCAGGGGACTAGGTCGGGCAGATACGCAGTATTTT,CASSSTARGLGRADTQYF
TRBV7-2,-,TRBD2,TRBJ2-3,TGTGCCAGCAGCTCGGGACTAGCGGGGCAGACAGATACGCAGTATTTT,CASSSGLAGQTDTQYF
TRBV14,-,-,TRBJ2-7,TGTGCCAGCAGCCCCGAGAGAGGCCACTACGAGCAGTACTTC,CASSPERGHYEQYF
TRBV5-4,few,-,TRBJ1-2,TGTGCCAGCAGCTTGGATCCGGGTTCCTATGGCTACACCTTC,CASSLDPGSYGYTF
TRBV30,-,-,TRBJ1-5,TGTGCCTGGAGTGAAGGACACAATCAGCCCCAGCATTTT,CAWSEGHNQPQHF
TRBV10-2,-,TRBD2,TRBJ2-1,TGCGCCAGCACCGGGCTTCATAGGGAGGGTGAGCAGTTCTTC,CASTGLHREGEQFF
TRBV7-9,-,-,TRBJ2-2,TGTGCCAGCAGCTTCCATCAGAACACCGGGGAGCTGTTTTTT,CASSFHQNTGELFF
TRBV6-5,-,TRBD1,TRBJ1-4,TGTGCCAGCAGCTCGGACAGGGGTTTAGGGAAACTGTTTTTT,CASSSDRGLGKLFF
TRBV11-2,few,-,TRBJ2-1,TGTGCCAGCAGCTTAGGCTATGGGGCCCCCGATGAGCAGTTCTTC,CASSLGYGAPDEQFF
TRBV4-3,-,-,TRBJ1-1,TGCGCCAGCAGCCAAGATCAGGGGAACACTGAAGCTTTCTTT,CASSQDQGNTEAFF
TRBV19,-,-,TRBJ2-3,TGTGCCAGTAGTATCGGGTCGACTAGCACAGATACGCAGTATTTT,CASSIGSTSTDTQYF
TRBV12-3/TRBV12-4,-,TRBD2,TRBJ2-1,TGTGCCACTCAGGAGCTAGCGGGCAATGAGCAGTTCTTC,CATQELAGNEQFF
TRBV30,-,TRBD2,TRBJ2-7,TGTGCCGGCAACAAGGCGGGGGGGAGCGACTCCTACGAGCAGTACTTC,CAGNKAGGSDSYEQYF
TRBV7-3,-,TRBD2,TRBJ2-1,TGTGCCAGCAGCTTAAATAGCGGGCTCTCCTACAATGAGCAGTTCTTC,CASSLNSGLSYNEQFF
TRBV10-3,-,TRBD1,TRBJ1-5,TGTGCCATCAGTGGGACAGGGGGCTTCGGGAATCAGCCCCAGCATTTT,CAISGTGGFGNQPQHF
TRBV5-1,once,TRBD1,TRBJ1-5,TGCGCCAGCAGCATGGGACAGGGGAATCAGCCCCAGCATTTT,CASSMGQGNQPQHF
TRBV2,-,TRBD2,TRBJ2-7,TGTGCCAGCACCGGGACTAGCGTAGACTACGAGCAGTACTTC,CASTGTSVDYEQYF
TRBV7-7,-,TRBD2,TRBJ2-3,TGTGCCAGCAGCTTGCGGGAGATAGATACGCAGTATTTT,CASSLREIDTQYF
TRBV4-2,-,-,TRBJ2-1,TGTGCCAGCAGCCAAGTCTCAGCGGGTTTGGGCAATGAGCAGTTCTTC,CASSQVSAGLGNEQFF
TRBV19,-,-,TRBJ1-5,TGTGCCAGTAGGCAGAGCGGGTTTGACCAGCCCCAGCATTTT,CASRQSGFDQPQHF
TRBV2,-,-,TRBJ1-2,TGTGCCAGCAGTGAAGCGATTGGGCGCGTCTATGGCTACACCTTC,CASSEAIGRVYGYTF
TRBV30,-,TRBD1,TRBJ2-5,TGTGCCTGGTCGGAGAATGAAGGGACAGGGGGCGAGCGGGGCCCTACCCCCTACCAAGAGACCCAGTACTTC,CAWSENEGTGGERGPTPYQETQYF
TRBV24-1,many,TRBD1,TRBJ1-2,TGTGCCACCAGTGATTTGCATAACAGGGGTGGCTACACCTTC,CATSDLHNRGGYTF
TRBV2,-,-,TRBJ2-3,TGTGCCAGCAGTGTTACTAGCTACATTGGGGATACGCAGTATTTT,CASSVTSYIGDTQYF
TRBV10-3,-,TRBD1,TRBJ1-1,TGTGCCATCAGTGAGTCGGGGACAGGGAACACTGAAGCTTTCTTT,CAISESGTGNTEAFF
TRBV5-1,-,-,TRBJ2-3,TGCGCCAGCAGCTTCCGGGACGGGAGTAAAGATACGCAGTATTTT,CASSFRDGSKDTQYF
TRBV28,-,TRBD2,TRBJ2-7,TGTGCCAGCAGTTATTTTTCCCGGACTAGCGGCAACTACGAGCAGTACTTC,CASSYFSRTSGNYEQYF
TRBV4-1,once,TRBD1,TRBJ2-7,TGCGCCAGCAGCCAGGCGGGACAGGGGATCTCCTACGAGCAGTACTTC,CASSQAGQGISYEQYF
TRBV6-1,once,-,TRBJ1-5,TGTGCCAGCAGTGAAACAGGGAGCCAGCCCCAGCATTTT,CASSETGSQPQHF
TRBV6-5,-,-,TRBJ2-7,TGTGCCAGCAGTTACCAGGGAGGGGAGGGGGACGAGCAGTACTTC,CASSYQGGEGDEQYF
TRBV6-5,-,TRBD1,TRBJ2-7,TGTGCCAGCAGTCCCCGACAGGGACCCTACGAGCAGTACTTC,CASSPRQGPYEQYF
TRBV18,-,-,TRBJ2-3,TGTGCCAGCTCACCTCAAGATACGCAGTATTTT,CASSPQDTQYF
TRBV14,-,TRBD1,TRBJ2-7,TGTGCCAGCAGCCAAGGGTGGGACAGTGGCCCTCGGTACTTC,CASSQGWDSGPRYF
TRBV6-5,few,TRBD1,TRBJ1-1,TGTGCCAGCACCAGCCCAGGGGGCACTGAAGCTTTCTTT,CASTSPGGTEAFF
TRBV21-1,-,-,TRBJ2-3,TGTGCCAGCAGCAATCTAGAGTCGGCAGATACGCAGTATTTT,CASSNLESADTQYF
TRBV24-1,-,-,TRBJ2-1,TGTGCCACCAGTGATCTCGACAACAATGAGCAGTTCTTC,CATSDLDNNEQFF
TRBV27,once,-,TRBJ2-5,TGTGCCAGCAGTTCACAGGGAGGGCAAGAGACCCAGTACTTC,CASSSQGGQETQYF
TRBV5-4,-,-,TRBJ1-4,TGTGCCAGCAGCTCGGGCGCCGGGGCAACTAATGAAAAACTGTTTTTT,CASSSGAGATNEKLFF
TRBV12-3/TRBV12-4,-,-,TRBJ2-3,TGTGCCAGCAGTTATTTAGGGGCAGATACGCAGTATTTT,CASSYLGADTQYF
TRBV19,-,TRBD2,TRBJ2-7,TGTGCCTCCTCCGCGGGAGGCTACGAGCAGTACTTC,CASSAGGYEQYF
TRBV15,-,TRBD1,TRBJ2-7,TGTGCCACCAGCAGAGGGACAGGGTATAGGGACGAGCAGTACTTC,CATSRGTGYRDEQYF
TRBV7-9,-,-,TRBJ2-7,TGTGCCAGCAGCCTACAGCACCTGAGCTCCTACGAGCAGTACTTC,CASSLQHLSSYEQYF
TRBV24-1,-,TRBD1,TRBJ2-5,TGTGCCACCAGTCAGCCAGGGGGCGATGAGACCCAGTACTTC,CATSQPGGDETQYF